These T cell receptor beta chains were read from a single sample in a study of T cell repertoires in cytomegalovirus infection. These receptors are not linked to any known antigen. TCRdb redid the calling of the reads with MiXCR, one entry per CDR3 protein. The data show 650,000 to 850,000 distinct CDR3 sequences, about 28% seen once. The sample was cultured CD8+ T cells from PBMCs, taken from culture after CMV antigen stimulation. The source is a human donor in good health (CMV status not recorded). Some clones in this sample may be carry-over from other donors' samples. The CDR3 runs from the conserved cysteine through the conserved F or W.

len	j_gene	v_gene	CDR3aa
15	TRBJ2-3	TRBV6-1	CASSTRGPEADTQYF
15	TRBJ1-1	TRBV7-9	CASRAPGQLNTEAFF
14	TRBJ2-3	TRBV3-1	CASSQTGYPDTQYF
15	TRBJ2-2	TRBV18	CASSPMTRGTGELFF
16	TRBJ2-5	TRBV5-1	CASSLAVSGGRETQYF
13	TRBJ2-4	TRBV7-9	CASSLGQPPIQYF
16	TRBJ1-2	TRBV12-3/TRBV12-4	CASSGQGYIANYGYTF
17	TRBJ2-7	TRBV7-6	CASSPGYGGGLTYEQYF
18	TRBJ1-5	TRBV19	CASSIHRQGRGPNQPQHF
16	TRBJ2-1	TRBV6-2/TRBV6-3	CASSYSNTRSYNEQFF
15	TRBJ1-2	TRBV13	CASSLDGGTGDGYTF
14	TRBJ2-2	TRBV28	CASSQQGGTGELFF
15	TRBJ1-1	TRBV7-6	CASSVQQGSLTEAFF
16	TRBJ2-1	TRBV27	CASSLRNGGPYNEQFF
15	TRBJ1-5	TRBV27	CASSLNGVSNQPQHF
14	TRBJ2-7	TRBV27	CASSWASSSYEQYF
12	TRBJ1-1	TRBV10-3	CAISEFHREAFF
16	TRBJ2-2	TRBV7-2	CASSPWTSGGAGELFF
14	TRBJ2-5	TRBV12-5	CASGLGIGEETQYF
14	TRBJ1-1	TRBV7-9	CASFMGGQGTEAFF
16	TRBJ1-2	TRBV7-9	CASSPPPAGRWYGYTF
14	TRBJ2-1	TRBV4-1	CAGSQASRIHEQFF
17	TRBJ1-2	TRBV5-1	CASSQPLSTTGAGGYTF
17	TRBJ2-1	TRBV6-1	CASLLGPGQTSYNEQFF
13	TRBJ1-6	TRBV7-6	CASSLEVNSPLHF
18	TRBJ2-1	TRBV27	CASSVLAGGPAGYNEQFF
16	TRBJ2-3	TRBV4-2	CASSPRGALGTDTQYF
14	TRBJ2-3	TRBV28	CASSYLAGADTQYF
14	TRBJ1-2	TRBV7-9	CASRDGQGAGGYTF
14	TRBJ2-7	TRBV29-1	CSVETGMFSYEQYF
14	TRBJ1-2	TRBV20-1	CSAKNTGGAYGYTF
16	TRBJ2-1	TRBV4-1	CASSQDWTGGYNEQFF
14	TRBJ2-7	TRBV7-6	CASSRVGSSYEQYF
18	TRBJ2-3	TRBV7-8	CASSLDRNDRQPTDTQYF
17	TRBJ1-6	TRBV27	CASSSGQGAARNSPLHF
16	TRBJ2-5	TRBV7-2	CASSAWTSGAQETQYF
13	TRBJ2-6	TRBV7-9	CASSLAGGNVLTF
20	TRBJ2-3	TRBV4-3	CASSQDLNQLAIFRTDTQYF
13	TRBJ2-1	TRBV7-2	CALWGGVYNEQFF
15	TRBJ2-5	TRBV7-6	CASRFIAGGQETQYF
13	TRBJ2-1	TRBV7-9	CASSSGQYDEQFF
18	TRBJ2-1	TRBV6-2/TRBV6-3	CASSYWWSGGTLINEQFF
8	TRBJ2-4	TRBV2	CASSERYF
16	TRBJ2-3	TRBV9	CASSMGLAEATDTQYF
18	TRBJ2-3	TRBV27	CASSLSSMGGLITDTQYF
12	TRBJ2-2	TRBV6-1	CASSSNPGELFF
15	TRBJ2-1	TRBV6-1	CASSEIGELVNEQFF
15	TRBJ1-2	TRBV12-5	CASGPAGTGDYGYTF
14	TRBJ2-2	TRBV4-3	CASSPFEFTGELFF